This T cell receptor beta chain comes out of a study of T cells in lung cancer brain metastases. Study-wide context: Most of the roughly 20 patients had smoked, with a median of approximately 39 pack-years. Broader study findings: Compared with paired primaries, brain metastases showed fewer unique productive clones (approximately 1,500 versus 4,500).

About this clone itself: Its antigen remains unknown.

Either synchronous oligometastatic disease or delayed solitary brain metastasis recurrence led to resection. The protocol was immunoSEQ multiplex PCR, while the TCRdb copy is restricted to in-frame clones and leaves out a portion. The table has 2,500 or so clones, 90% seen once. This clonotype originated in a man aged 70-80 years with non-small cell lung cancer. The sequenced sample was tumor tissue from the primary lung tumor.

CDR3 residues: CASSLTANYGYTF. CDR3 bases: TGTGCCAGCAGCTTGACAGCTAACTATGGCTACACCTTC. The V call is TRBV7-9, the J call TRBJ1-2, with D tentatively TRBD1 (5 bases). CDR3 length: 13 residues. Trimming pared 3 bases from V and 0 bases from J, leaving 5 bases between. CDR1 and CDR2 (germline): SEHNR, FQNEAQ (reference sequence).